Given below is one T cell receptor beta chain in context. Its target is unknown. PCR was performed a second time for about 7 to 12 cycles using a sample-barcoded 5' primer and a J-beta primer mix. Any given sample supplied a minimum of 3 million CDR3-containing paired-end reads. TCRdb re-derived calls from the 5' RACE reads in MiXCR, one entry per CDR3 protein. The sample shows more than 700,000 distinct CDR3 sequences, roughly 46% of them seen only once. This CDR3 region has 15 residues. Germline V gives CDR1 LGHNA, CDR2 YSLEER. The V and J ends lost 0 bases and 3 bases respectively, with 12 bases between them. These data belong to a study of blood T cells in healthy people across ages. Study conclusions and caveats: Long-lived donors exceeded aged donors in naive CD4+ cells and diversity. Diversity of TCR beta per million T cells declined in a roughly linear way with age.

The receptor was derived from an elderly man in good health. The chain employs TRBV4-3 and TRBJ2-7, with no clear D. The sample comprised blood. CDR3 loop: CASSQDVVSDYEQYF. CDR3 coding DNA: TGCGCCAGCAGCCAAGATGTTGTCAGCGACTACGAGCAGTACTTC.